This T cell receptor (beta chain) comes out of a study of T cell changes during pregnancy in multiple sclerosis. Using immunoSEQ multiplex PCR, the repertoire was profiled, and TCRdb retains in-frame clones only, with some absent. The sample gives around 70,000 clones, 85% to 95% of which show up once; about 2.5% is in the top ten. The V and J ends lost 2 bases and 4 bases respectively, with 12 bases between them. The CDR3 length is 14 residues. Germline CDR1 reads GTSNPN; CDR2 reads SVGIG (reference sequence). The sequencing used peripheral blood, collected before pregnancy. The TCR was taken from a female donor with multiple sclerosis, enrolled in a pregnancy study. V is TRBV30 and J is TRBJ2-1; D perhaps matches TRBD2 (6 bases). As DNA, the CDR3 is TGTGCCTGGAGTATTGGGGGGACGTACAATGAGCAGTTCTTC. Residues: CAWSIGGTYNEQFF.